Listed below are T cell receptor beta chains from one sample, sequenced in a study of blood T cell repertoires in COVID-19. Only in-frame clones appear in the TCRdb table, and some are missing; sequencing was by immunoSEQ multiplex PCR. In the table there are about 240,000 clones, 70% to 90% of which are singletons. Source material: PBMCs or T cells enriched from blood (not recorded which). The receptor set was obtained from a woman aged 40 to 49 with acute COVID-19. Each CDR3 is given with its conserved first and last residue. Each record gives: D gene, V gene, clone size, J gene, CDR3 DNA, CDR3 protein. A D gene is named only where the DNA matches it firmly. Expanded clones are given a class, and other clones once, few, many or no size at all.

.,TRBV11-2,once,TRBJ1-2,TGTGCCAGCAGCTTAGGGCCGTCTAACTATGGCTACACCTTC,CASSLGPSNYGYTF
.,TRBV14,.,TRBJ1-2,TGTGCCAGCAGCTGGAGGGACTATGGCTACACCTTC,CASSWRDYGYTF
.,TRBV12-5,.,TRBJ2-2,TGTGCTAGTGGTTTGGTACGGGGGTCCGGGGAGCTGTTTTTT,CASGLVRGSGELFF
TRBD1,TRBV5-1,.,TRBJ1-2,TGCGCCAGCAGCCACGGGACAGGGGACGGCTACACCTTC,CASSHGTGDGYTF
.,TRBV28,.,TRBJ1-3,TGTGCCAGCAGTTTATGGAGGGACTCTGGAAACACCATATATTTT,CASSLWRDSGNTIYF
.,TRBV5-1,.,TRBJ2-2,TGCGCCAGCTACGACCACAGCACCCCAGGGGAGCTGTTTTTT,CASYDHSTPGELFF
.,TRBV9,.,TRBJ2-2,TGTGCCAGCAGCGTAGAGCCCACCTCCCTTGCCGGGGAGCTGTTTTTT,CASSVEPTSLAGELFF
.,TRBV27,.,TRBJ2-4,TGTGCCAGCAGCCCGCGAGGACACCCACTAGCCAAAAACATTCAGTACTTC,CASSPRGHPLAKNIQYF
.,TRBV3-1/TRBV3-2,.,TRBJ2-7,TGTGCCAGCAGCCAAACGGACTACTCCTACGAGCAGTACTTC,CASSQTDYSYEQYF
TRBD1,TRBV6-2/TRBV6-3,.,TRBJ2-7,TGTGCCAGCAGCTGGGGGACAGTAAACTACGAGCAGTACTTC,CASSWGTVNYEQYF
TRBD2,TRBV11-2,few,TRBJ2-1,TGTGCCAGCAGCGAACTAGCGGGCCCAAGGGATGAGCAGTTCTTC,CASSELAGPRDEQFF
.,TRBV5-1,.,TRBJ2-6,TGCGCCAGCAGCATAACAGGGACAGGGGCCAACGTCCTGACTTTC,CASSITGTGANVLTF
.,TRBV19,.,TRBJ2-7,TGTGCCAGTAGTATAGCGCAGGCAAGCTCCTACGAGCAGTACTTC,CASSIAQASSYEQYF
TRBD1,TRBV11-2,.,TRBJ1-4,TGTGCCAGCAGCCCCCTCAGGGGGTTTCGGGAAAAACTGTTTTTT,CASSPLRGFREKLFF
TRBD1,TRBV7-2,.,TRBJ1-2,TGTGCCAGCAGCCCGCAGGGGGCGTATTATGGCTACACCTTC,CASSPQGAYYGYTF
.,TRBV10-2,.,TRBJ1-1,TGCGCCAGCGGAGTGGGTCCGAACACTGAAGCTTTCTTT,CASGVGPNTEAFF
TRBD1,TRBV9,.,TRBJ1-2,TGTGCCAGCAGCGGACAGGGCTATGGCTACACCTTC,CASSGQGYGYTF
TRBD1,TRBV24-1,.,TRBJ2-1,TGTGCCACCACATCAGGACAGGGGGTTTTAGATGAGCAGTTCTTC,CATTSGQGVLDEQFF
TRBD2,TRBV9,.,TRBJ2-4,TGTGCCAGCAGCGCTAGCGGGAGGGCTGGGGGAAACATTCAGTACTTC,CASSASGRAGGNIQYF
.,TRBV7-9,once,TRBJ1-1,TGCGCCAGCAGCTTCCCCGGCACTGAAGCTTTCTTT,CASSFPGTEAFF
TRBD1,TRBV30,.,TRBJ1-6,TGTGCCTGGACCCGACAGGGTGGGTTTAATTCACCCCTCCACTTT,CAWTRQGGFNSPLHF
TRBD1,TRBV4-2,.,TRBJ1-2,TGTGCCAGCAGCCAAGGACAGGGGGCGCTTAGCTATGGCTACACCTTC,CASSQGQGALSYGYTF